This TCR beta chain stems from a study of cytomegalovirus exposure and HLA in healthy donors. CDR3 length equals 14 residues. Trimming took 3 bases from V and 0 from J, leaving 8 bases between them. Germline-derived CDR1 and CDR2 are MNHEY and SVGAGI. This clone appeared once. This CDR3 is also generated by other DNA sequences in the sample. PCR employed 60 Vbeta and 13 Jbeta primers. Method: immunoSEQ multiplex PCR; TCRdb's copy keeps in-frame clones and lacks some. The sample records under 150,000 clones, over 75% being singletons. Input material: PBMCs. The sequence was collected from a woman aged 30 to 39 in good health and CMV-seropositive. The genes are TRBV6-5 and TRBJ1-2; perhaps TRBD1 as D (5 bases). For the CDR3, the DNA is TGTGCCAGCAGTTATTCGACAGCTAACTATGGCTACACCTTC. The encoded protein is CASSYSTANYGYTF.